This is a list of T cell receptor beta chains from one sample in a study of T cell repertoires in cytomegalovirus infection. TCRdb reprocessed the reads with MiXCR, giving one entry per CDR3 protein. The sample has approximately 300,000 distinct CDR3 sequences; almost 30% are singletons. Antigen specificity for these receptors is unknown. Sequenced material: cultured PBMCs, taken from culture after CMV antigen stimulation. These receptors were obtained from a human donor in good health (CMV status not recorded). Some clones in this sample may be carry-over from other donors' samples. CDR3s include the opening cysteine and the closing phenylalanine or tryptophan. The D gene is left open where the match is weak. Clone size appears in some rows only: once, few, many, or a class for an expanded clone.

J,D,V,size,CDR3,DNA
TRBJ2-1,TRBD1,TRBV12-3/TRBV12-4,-,CASSPPQGAPYNEQFF,TGTGCCAGCAGTCCACCACAGGGGGCTCCTTACAATGAGCAGTTCTTC
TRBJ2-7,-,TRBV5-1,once,CASSAGQNTYEQYF,TGCGCCAGCAGCGCTGGACAGAATACCTACGAGCAGTACTTC
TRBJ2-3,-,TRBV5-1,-,CASSRDSRSSTDTQYF,TGCGCCAGCAGCAGAGACAGCAGATCTAGCACAGATACGCAGTATTTT
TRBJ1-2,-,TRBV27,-,CASSLSIRVGGYTF,TGTGCCAGCAGTTTATCGATAAGGGTAGGCGGCTACACCTTC
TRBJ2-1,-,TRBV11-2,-,CASSLSKGHEQFF,TGTGCCAGCAGCCTTTCTAAGGGACATGAGCAGTTCTTC
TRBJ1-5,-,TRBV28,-,CASSERGMPQHF,TGTGCCAGCAGCGAGAGGGGTATGCCCCAGCATTTT
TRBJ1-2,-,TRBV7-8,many,CASLKDILSGSYTF,TGTGCCAGCCTGAAGGACATCCTTTCCGGAAGCTACACCTTC
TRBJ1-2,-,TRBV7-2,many,CASSFEGQNYGYTF,TGTGCCAGCAGCTTTGAAGGACAGAACTATGGCTACACCTTC
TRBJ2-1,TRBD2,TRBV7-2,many,CASSLSGNTHNEQFF,TGTGCCAGCAGCCTAAGCGGGAACACTCACAATGAGCAGTTCTTC
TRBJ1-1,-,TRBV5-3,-,CASSLEGGEAFF,TGTGCCAGCAGCTTGGAAGGGGGAGAAGCTTTCTTT
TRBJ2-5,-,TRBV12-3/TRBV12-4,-,CASSGGREETQYF,TGTGCCAGCAGCGGCGGTCGGGAAGAGACCCAGTACTTC
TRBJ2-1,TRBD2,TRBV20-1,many,CSATTPLADNEQFF,TGCAGTGCCACGACCCCCCTAGCGGACAATGAGCAGTTCTTC
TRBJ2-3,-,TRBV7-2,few,CASSLSRADTQYF,TGTGCCAGCAGCCTATCCAGGGCCGATACGCAGTATTTT
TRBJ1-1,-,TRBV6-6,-,CASSISRAVDRPNTEAFF,TGTGCCAGCAGTATTTCCCGGGCAGTAGACAGGCCGAACACTGAAGCTTTCTTT
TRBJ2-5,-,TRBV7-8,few,CASTLGEVGETQYF,TGTGCCAGCACCCTTGGGGAGGTCGGGGAGACCCAGTACTTC
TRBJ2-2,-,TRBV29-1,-,CSVVLRGQPTGELFF,TGCAGCGTTGTTCTCCGGGGGCAACCTACCGGGGAGCTGTTTTTT
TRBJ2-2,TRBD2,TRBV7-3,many,CASSPFRRLAGVSPNTGELFF,TGTGCCAGCAGCCCCTTTCGTCGGCTAGCGGGAGTATCGCCGAACACCGGGGAGCTGTTTTTT
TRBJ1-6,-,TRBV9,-,CASSVAVKAGSPLHF,TGTGCCAGCAGCGTAGCCGTCAAGGCCGGTTCACCCCTCCACTTT
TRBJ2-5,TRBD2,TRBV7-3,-,CASSPYGGGLETQYF,TGTGCCAGCAGCCCCTACGGCGGGGGGCTAGAGACCCAGTACTTC
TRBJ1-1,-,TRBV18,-,CASSPPGGLNTEAFF,TGTGCCAGCTCACCACCTGGGGGACTGAACACTGAAGCTTTCTTT
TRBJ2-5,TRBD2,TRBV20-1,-,CSASRARGGQETQYF,TGCAGTGCTAGTCGGGCGCGGGGGGGCCAAGAGACCCAGTACTTC
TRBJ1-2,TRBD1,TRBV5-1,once,CASSPGQLSGGYTF,TGCGCCAGCAGCCCGGGACAGCTCTCTGGTGGCTACACCTTC
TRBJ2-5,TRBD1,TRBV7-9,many,CASSVGQGAGQETQYF,TGTGCCAGCAGCGTGGGACAGGGGGCGGGCCAAGAGACCCAGTACTTC